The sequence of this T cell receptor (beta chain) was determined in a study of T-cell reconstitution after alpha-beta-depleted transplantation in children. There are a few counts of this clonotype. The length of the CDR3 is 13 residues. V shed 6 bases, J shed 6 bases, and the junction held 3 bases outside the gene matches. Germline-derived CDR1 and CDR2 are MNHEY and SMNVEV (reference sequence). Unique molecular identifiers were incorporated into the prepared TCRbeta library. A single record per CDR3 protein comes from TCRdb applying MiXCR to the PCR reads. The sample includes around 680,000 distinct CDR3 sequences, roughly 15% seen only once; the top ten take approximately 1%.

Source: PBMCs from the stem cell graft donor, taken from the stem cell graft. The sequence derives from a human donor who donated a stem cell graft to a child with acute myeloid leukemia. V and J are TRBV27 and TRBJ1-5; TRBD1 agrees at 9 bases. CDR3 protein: CASRQGAGQPQHF. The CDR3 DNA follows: TGTGCCAGCAGACAGGGGGCAGGTCAGCCCCAGCATTTT.